The clone carrying this TCR beta chain was counted many times. Its antigen is currently unknown. The record originates from a study of regulatory T cells in long-lasting Graves disease. The overall study: It was over 5 years of antithyroid drugs, with positive TSH receptor antibodies, that meant persistent Graves' disease. Study outcomes and limitations: Possibly, too few samples lowered accuracy. New patients shared about a thousand public clonotypes, fewer than the 2,500 to 3,500 shared by persistent patients.

Both iRepertoire HTBI primers and Arm-PCR of CDR3 regions were used to build the TCR beta libraries. Using its own MiXCR run on the multiplex PCR reads, TCRdb lists one record per CDR3 protein. The data contain 430,000 or so distinct CDR3 sequences, over 20% of them singletons. Germline values: CDR1 DFQATT, CDR2 SNEGSKA (reference sequence). The CDR3 is 14 residues long. V lost 6 bases and J lost 7, with 18 bases in between. Time point described: persistent/refractory GD, antithyroid drugs over 5 years with positive TRAb. TCR sequences were obtained from RNA taken from PBMCs. EDTA tubes received about 9.3 milliliters of collected peripheral blood.

The sample was peripheral blood mononuclear cells (PBMCs), taken when the disease was refractory, from a patient treated with antithyroid drugs. This TCR was recovered from a female donor with Graves disease. V and J are TRBV20-1 and TRBJ2-2; the D gene could be TRBD1 or TRBD2 (6 bases each). CDR3 loop: CSAGGSARDGELFF. CDR3 DNA sequence: TGCAGTGCAGGGGGGAGCGCTAGGGACGGGGAGCTGTTTTTT.